The sequence of this TCR beta chain was determined in a study of identical twins. A universal primer site was created by template switching, with the cDNA bearing unique molecular identifiers. Via MiXCR, TCRdb re-called the 5' RACE reads, giving one row per CDR3 protein. Among about 570,000 distinct CDR3 sequences listed, approximately 10% were seen once. Ten or more counts support this clonotype. Its antigen is not known. Trimming removed 9 bases from V and 5 bases from J; junction bases left unmatched: 5. The CDR3 sequence is 12 residues long. Germline assignment: CDR1 ENHRY and CDR2 SYGVKD. General study findings and limits: Findings came from cross-sectional statistics, without long-term follow-up of donors.

The data also belong to a second study, concerning yellow fever vaccine responses in identical twins.

Sequenced sample: PBMCs. This chain links TRBV10-3 with TRBJ2-7, with 9 bases lining up with TRBD1. The origin of this receptor is a woman under 30 in good health. The CDR3 DNA follows: TGTGCCATAGGGACAGGGAGGGACGAGCAGTACTTC. This codes for CAIGTGRDEQYF.